These T cell receptor beta chains were read from a single sample in a study of Graves' ophthalmopathy and Graves' hyperthyroidism. TCRdb re-derived calls from the multiplex PCR reads in MiXCR, one entry per CDR3 protein. The sample has around 670,000 distinct CDR3 sequences, 35% to 50% seen once; the top ten hold 44%. Sequencing input: peripheral blood. All receptors derive from an adult man with Graves' ophthalmopathy. Both conserved end residues are part of each CDR3. The order of the fields is D gene, J gene, clone size, V gene, CDR3 protein, CDR3 DNA. D genes are given only for firm matches. A clone size is listed for some rows: how often the clone was seen (once, few, many), or a class if it is expanded.

d_call: .
j_call: TRBJ2-3
clone_size: .
v_call: TRBV7-9
cdr3_aa: CASSSIAQATQYF
cdr3_nt: TGTGCCAGCAGCTCGATAGCTCAGGCCACGCAGTATTTT

d_call: .
j_call: TRBJ1-6
clone_size: .
v_call: TRBV19
cdr3_aa: CASTPRQVPNSPLHF
cdr3_nt: TGTGCCAGTACCCCAAGACAGGTACCTAATTCACCCCTCCACTTT

d_call: .
j_call: TRBJ1-6
clone_size: .
v_call: TRBV6-5
cdr3_aa: CASSPNRNNSPLHF
cdr3_nt: TGTGCCAGCAGCCCGAACAGAAATAATTCACCCCTCCACTTT

d_call: TRBD1
j_call: TRBJ2-6
clone_size: .
v_call: TRBV14
cdr3_aa: CASSPKQGAGANVLTF
cdr3_nt: TGTGCCAGCAGCCCAAAACAGGGGGCTGGGGCCAACGTCCTGACTTTC

d_call: .
j_call: TRBJ1-2
clone_size: many
v_call: TRBV7-2
cdr3_aa: CASSLVIKGYTF
cdr3_nt: TGTGCCAGCAGCTTAGTAATAAAGGGCTACACCTTC

d_call: .
j_call: TRBJ1-6
clone_size: .
v_call: TRBV14
cdr3_aa: CASSLGGTSNSPLHF
cdr3_nt: TGTGCCAGCAGCCTCGGAGGGACTTCTAATTCACCCCTCCACTTT

d_call: .
j_call: TRBJ1-2
clone_size: many
v_call: TRBV7-2
cdr3_aa: CASSLVQGGYTF
cdr3_nt: TGTGCCAGCAGCTTAGTGCAGGGGGGCTACACCTTC

d_call: TRBD2
j_call: TRBJ2-7
clone_size: .
v_call: TRBV2
cdr3_aa: CASRQTEIRQASGRSLQYF
cdr3_nt: TGTGCCAGCAGACAGACCGAAATACGACAGGCTAGCGGGAGATCGTTGCAGTACTTC

d_call: .
j_call: TRBJ2-5
clone_size: many
v_call: TRBV11-2
cdr3_aa: CASSPMPGLYRAQYF
cdr3_nt: TGTGCCAGCAGCCCGATGCCGGGACTGTACAGGGCCCAGTACTTC

d_call: TRBD1
j_call: TRBJ2-6
clone_size: .
v_call: TRBV5-1
cdr3_aa: CASSFRDRGPLFGANVLTF
cdr3_nt: TGCGCCAGCAGTTTTCGGGACAGGGGACCTCTCTTTGGGGCCAACGTCCTGACTTTC

d_call: TRBD2
j_call: TRBJ2-1
clone_size: .
v_call: TRBV10-1
cdr3_aa: CASSVGTSGPMDEQFF
cdr3_nt: TGCGCCAGCAGTGTGGGGACTAGCGGCCCCATGGATGAGCAGTTCTTC

d_call: .
j_call: TRBJ2-7
clone_size: few
v_call: TRBV19
cdr3_aa: CATRDTPNEQYF
cdr3_nt: TGTGCCACTAGGGACACTCCCAACGAGCAGTACTTC

d_call: .
j_call: TRBJ1-6
clone_size: few
v_call: TRBV20-1
cdr3_aa: CSARGRLDNSPLHF
cdr3_nt: TGCAGTGCCCGAGGCCGGTTGGATAATTCACCCCTCCACTTT

d_call: .
j_call: TRBJ1-5
clone_size: many
v_call: TRBV19
cdr3_aa: CASNQGGPQHF
cdr3_nt: TGTGCCAGTAATCAGGGTGGGCCCCAGCATTTT

d_call: .
j_call: TRBJ1-4
clone_size: many
v_call: TRBV15
cdr3_aa: CATSTGQGHNEKLFF
cdr3_nt: TGTGCCACCAGCACCGGGCAGGGACATAATGAAAAACTGTTTTTT

d_call: .
j_call: TRBJ2-7
clone_size: .
v_call: TRBV5-1
cdr3_aa: CASSLSNSLYEQYF
cdr3_nt: TGCGCCAGCAGCTTGAGTAACAGCCTCTACGAGCAGTACTTC

d_call: TRBD2
j_call: TRBJ2-7
clone_size: many
v_call: TRBV10-2
cdr3_aa: CASRVLAGTYEQYF
cdr3_nt: TGCGCCAGCAGGGTACTAGCGGGTACCTACGAGCAGTACTTC